This T cell receptor (beta chain) was found in a study of monozygotic twins with inflammatory bowel disease. With about 17 and 10 cycles respectively, two nested PCRs were carried out on TCRalpha and TCRbeta cDNA. TCRdb re-called the 5' RACE reads and catalogs CDR3 proteins one per entry, DNA excluded. The sample includes 330,000 or so distinct CDR3 sequences. The CDR3 length is 14 residues. Germline CDR1 and CDR2: MGHDK and SYGVNS. This TCR came from a human donor with ulcerative colitis or Crohn's disease, or a healthy co-twin of an affected twin (not recorded which). The sample was blood. The rearrangement uses TRBV25-1 and TRBJ2-1. The CDR3 reads CASRRASPDNEQFF.